These 27 T cell receptor beta chains were all obtained from the same sample, sequenced in a study of response to subunit inactivated influenza vaccine. MiXCR was run by TCRdb on the RT-PCR reads, yielding one entry per CDR3 protein. Seen here are about 800,000 distinct CDR3 sequences, 20% to 25% observed once, and the top ten hold roughly 10%. Source: PBMCs from blood, taken 4 to 6 days after vaccination. All receptors derive from a man between 50 and 59 years old who received an inactivated influenza vaccine.

The rearrangement uses TRBV4-2 and TRBJ2-5; D may be TRBD1 (6 bases). V dropped 0 bases and J dropped 4 bases, with 15 bases sitting between them. The CDR3 loop spans 16 amino acids. Germline lookup yields CDR1 LGHNA and CDR2 YNFKEQ. The CDR3 sequence: CASSQDRATGRETQYF. CDR3 nucleotides: TGTGCCAGCAGCCAAGATCGTGCAACAGGGAGAGAGACCCAGTACTTC.

J is TRBJ2-7 and V is TRBV27; 14 bases align to TRBD2. The trim removed 5 bases at V and 9 bases at J, leaving 6 bases unmatched. The CDR3 length is 14 residues. The V gene's germline CDR1 is MNHEY and CDR2 SMNVEV (reference sequence). The CDR3 coding sequence is TGTGCCAGCAGTCCGGGACTAGCGGGAGTAGCGCAGTACTTC. It specifies CASSPGLAGVAQYF.

The chain combines TRBV6-5 with TRBJ1-1; weak D call: TRBD1 (5 bases). Between the trimmed V and J ends, which lost 0 bases and 10 bases, there was a span of 15 bases. This CDR3 comprises 14 residues. Germline CDR1 is MNHEY and CDR2 is SVGAGI. CDR3 protein: CASSYSEAGDGAFF. The CDR3 nucleotides are TGTGCCAGCAGTTACTCGGAAGCGGGGGATGGAGCTTTCTTT.

This clonotype was seen many times. The rearrangement uses TRBV20-1 and TRBJ2-3; 12 bases align to TRBD2. This CDR3 contains 15 residues. The V segment lost 6 bases and the J segment 2 bases; nucleotides outside the gene matches: 6. CDR1 DFQATT and CDR2 SNEGSKA come from the germline V gene (reference sequence). The CDR3 DNA reads as TGCAGTGCGTCCGGGACTAGCGGGTCCACAGATACGCAGTATTTT. This sequence encodes CSASGTSGSTDTQYF.

This clonotype was counted between two and nine times. The V and J genes are TRBV2 and TRBJ1-1; 7 bases line up with TRBD1. From germline, CDR1 is SNHLY and CDR2 FYNNEI. V trimming: 4 bases; J trimming: 5 bases; junction bases outside the gene matches: 7. The CDR3 sequence is 14 residues long. The CDR3, as DNA: TGTGCCAGCAGTGGGCTGACAGGGCGAACTGAAGCTTTCTTT. Translated: CASSGLTGRTEAFF.

The J gene is TRBJ2-1, the V gene TRBV5-1, with TRBD2 matching 14 bases. CDR1 and CDR2 from the germline V gene are SGHRS and YFSETQ. V lost 5 bases to trimming and J lost 10 bases; unmatched junction nucleotides: 14. The CDR3 has 17 amino acids. Here the CDR3 reads CASSGLAGGSLQGEQFF. The DNA of the CDR3 is TGCGCCAGCAGTGGACTAGCGGGAGGTTCCCTCCAAGGCGAGCAGTTCTTC. Full variable domain (remainder filled in from reference TRBV5-1 and TRBJ2-1): KAGVTQTPRYLIKTRGQQVTLSCSPISGHRSVSWYQQTPGQGLQFLFEYFSETQRNKGNFPGRFSGRQFSNSRSEMNVSTLELGDSALYLCASSGLAGGSLQGEQFFGPGTRLTVL.

The chain is built from TRBV20-1 and TRBJ2-5; TRBD2 matches 10 bases. V lost 3 bases, J lost 4 bases, and 17 bases stayed unmatched. The V gene's germline CDR1 is DFQATT and CDR2 SNEGSKA (reference sequence). The CDR3 runs to 18 residues. The CDR3 sequence: CSASKSRSGRARLETQYF. The CDR3 DNA reads TGCAGTGCTAGCAAATCTAGAAGCGGGAGGGCCAGGTTAGAGACCCAGTACTTC.

The gene calls are TRBV12-3 or TRBV12-4 and TRBJ1-5, with D possibly matching TRBD1 (6 bases). With 5 bases removed from V and 0 bases from J, the gap between germline ends came to 8 bases. The CDR3 totals 14 residues. This chain's CDR3 is CASSTGNSNQPQHF. In nucleotides, the CDR3 is TGTGCCAGCAGTACAGGGAATAGCAATCAGCCCCAGCATTTT.

The chain recombines TRBV29-1 with TRBJ2-5; D ambiguous. The germline V gene encodes CDR1 SQVTM and CDR2 ANQGSEA. This CDR3 is 12 amino acids long. The ends were cut back, 5 bases at V and 3 bases at J, with 10 bases in the middle. The CDR3: CSVSPIKETQYF. The CDR3 bases are TGCAGCGTTTCCCCCATTAAAGAGACCCAGTACTTC.

This sequence joins TRBV12-3 or TRBV12-4 and TRBJ2-1; 11 bases are shared with TRBD2. CDR3 length equals 13 residues. The J segment lost 15 bases and the V segment lost 7 bases, leaving 11 bases of the junction unmatched. CDR3 residues: CASKSSGGARWFF. The CDR3 coding sequence is TGTGCCAGCAAGAGTAGCGGGGGGGCCCGGTGGTTCTTC.

This clonotype was found a few times. In DNA form, the CDR3 reads TGCAGTGCTAGCGCACCTAGCTCCTACAATGAGCAGTTCTTC. It specifies CSASAPSSYNEQFF. J is TRBJ2-1 and V is TRBV20-1, with D hard to call. The CDR3 has 14 residues. Trimming shortened V by 3 bases and J by 0 bases, and 9 bases separated the two germline ends. Per the germline V gene, CDR1 is DFQATT and CDR2 is SNEGSKA (reference sequence).

The rearrangement uses TRBV5-1 and TRBJ1-1, with D maybe TRBD1 (5 bases). V shed 2 bases and J shed 3 bases, with 8 bases lying between them. The CDR3 is 13 residues long. The germline gives CDR1 SGHRS, CDR2 YFSETQ. CDR3 loop: CASSLDSYTEAFF. The DNA for the CDR3 is TGCGCCAGCAGCTTAGACAGTTACACTGAAGCTTTCTTT.

In its sample, this clonotype was seen a few times. The chain carries TRBV28 and TRBJ2-1, with 11 bases that match TRBD1. This CDR3 has 17 residues. Losses at the gene ends were 2 bases for V and 7 bases for J; bases not matched to a gene: 10. CDR1 is MDHEN, CDR2 SYDVKM, per germline. The CDR3 DNA reads as TGTGCCAGCAGTTTACTGGTGGGGACAGGGGGGGAGAATGAGCAGTTCTTC. It specifies CASSLLVGTGGENEQFF. The variable domain in full, with the rest retrieved from reference TRBV28 and TRBJ2-1, is DVKVTQSSRYLVKRTGEKVFLECVQDMDHENMFWYRQDPGLGLRLIYFSYDVKMKEKGDIPEGYSVSREKKERFSLILESASTNQTSMYLCASSLLVGTGGENEQFFGPGTRLTVL.

V gene TRBV27 combines with J gene TRBJ2-4, with 11 bases identical to TRBD1. The V segment lost 6 bases and the J segment 7 bases; nucleotides outside the gene matches: 8. The germline V gene has CDR1 MNHEY and CDR2 SMNVEV (reference sequence). The CDR3 has 15 residues. Written as DNA, the CDR3 is TGTGCCAGCAGGGGGACAGGGGGATTTTCGAACATTCAGTACTTC. It yields the protein CASRGTGGFSNIQYF.

The gene calls are TRBV7-9 and TRBJ2-3, with no clear D. Germline CDR1 SEHNR, CDR2 FQNEAQ (reference sequence). The CDR3 contains 15 residues. With 1 base removed from V and 0 bases from J, the gap between germline ends came to 8 bases. CDR3 coding DNA: TGTGCCAGCAGCTTAGTTTATGGGAGCACAGATACGCAGTATTTT. It encodes CASSLVYGSTDTQYF.

This chain links TRBV28 with TRBJ2-1; 8 positions agree with TRBD1. V was clipped by 7 bases and J by 7 bases; unmatched bases: 3. This CDR3 has 12 residues. Germline CDR1 reads MDHEN; CDR2 reads SYDVKM. Here the CDR3 reads CASMTGENEQFF. Here the CDR3 DNA reads TGTGCCAGCATGACAGGGGAAAATGAGCAGTTCTTC.

The chain links TRBV6-2 or TRBV6-3 to TRBJ1-5, with D possibly TRBD1 on 5 matching bases. The germline CDR1 and CDR2 sequences are MNHEY and SVGEGT. This CDR3 spans 14 amino acids. V lost 8 bases and J 0 bases, leaving 11 bases between the germline ends. In DNA, the CDR3 is TGTGCCAGCTACAGGATGCATAGCAATCAGCCCCAGCATTTT. Translating gives CASYRMHSNQPQHF.

The rearrangement uses TRBV18 and TRBJ1-1, with unresolved D. V lost 1 base to trimming and J lost 1 base, with 4 bases between them. Per the germline V gene, CDR1 is KGHSH and CDR2 is LQKENI. The CDR3 is made up of 13 amino acids. CDR3 coding DNA: TGTGCCAGCTCACCACAATCGAACACTGAAGCTTTCTTT. Its translation is CASSPQSNTEAFF.

This clonotype has a handful of counts. The chain uses TRBV28 and TRBJ2-5; no definite D call. V was shortened by 5 bases and J by 5 bases, with 12 bases between the two germline ends. Germline CDR1 is MDHEN and CDR2 is SYDVKM. The CDR3 spans 13 residues. For the CDR3, the DNA is TGTGCCAGCAGTGCCTACCCCGGGGAGACCCAGTACTTC. Translating gives CASSAYPGETQYF.

The rearrangement joins TRBV4-3 to TRBJ1-6; 7 nucleotides agree with TRBD1. The CDR3 runs 16 residues. The ends lost 0 bases at V and 6 bases at J; junction bases unmatched: 5. Germline CDR1 reads LGHNA; CDR2 reads YSLEER. The CDR3, as DNA: TGCGCCAGCAGCCAAGATGGGACAGTTTTTAATTCACCCCTCCACTTT. This encodes CASSQDGTVFNSPLHF.

The chain carries TRBV7-7 and TRBJ2-3, with TRBD1 matching over 7 bases. The CDR3 extends over 13 amino acids. Unmatched junction bases numbered 4, after V lost 5 bases and J lost 5 bases. Germline CDR1 reads SSHAT; CDR2 reads FNYEAQ (reference sequence). For the CDR3, the DNA is TGTGCCAGCAGCATCAACAGGGGAGATACGCAGTATTTT. Protein sequence: CASSINRGDTQYF.

The chain employs TRBV20-1 and TRBJ2-1, with 7 positions matching TRBD2. Looked up from germline, CDR1 is DFQATT and CDR2 is SNEGSKA (reference sequence). The CDR3 has 14 residues. V shed 5 bases and J 2 bases; nucleotides not matched to a gene: 6. The CDR3 nucleotides read TGCAGTGCTGGCGGGAGAGGGGCCTACAATGAGCAGTTCTTC. Protein sequence: CSAGGRGAYNEQFF.

Comment on this clonotype: Given a much more abundant clone one base away, this may be a read error. The chain is built from TRBV5-1 and TRBJ2-1; D gene unclear. CDR3 size: 14 residues. Germline V gene data show CDR1 as SGHRS and CDR2 as YFSETQ. The ends were cut back, 0 bases at V and 2 bases at J, with 6 bases in the middle. In nucleotides, the CDR3 is TGCGCCAGCAGCTTGGAACTGACCTACAATGAGCAGTTCTTC. It yields the protein CASSLELTYNEQFF.

V and J are TRBV29-1 and TRBJ2-5; D remains unclear. The germline V gene has CDR1 SQVTM and CDR2 ANQGSEA. This CDR3 spans 11 amino acids. Trimming took off 3 bases at V and 4 bases at J, with 6 bases between the two ends. The CDR3 bases are TGCAGCGTTGAGGTGGCAGAGACCCAGTACTTC. This sequence encodes CSVEVAETQYF.

The CDR3 region has the DNA TGTGCCAGCAGGGGACTAGCGGGGGGGCCGACGCAGTATTTT. It translates to CASRGLAGGPTQYF. This chain joins TRBV11-2 and TRBJ2-3; 16 bases fit TRBD2. Per the germline V gene, CDR1 is SGHAT and CDR2 is FQNNGV. V was pared by 6 bases and J by 9 bases, with 3 bases of the junction left unmatched. This CDR3 region has 14 residues.

This clonotype was counted at least ten times. The chain links TRBV5-1 to TRBJ2-1, with D possibly matching TRBD2 (6 bases). The CDR3 spans 14 residues. Trimming removed 0 bases at V and 10 bases at J, with 14 bases between. Germline V CDR1 and CDR2: SGHRS, YFSETQ. As DNA, the CDR3 is TGCGCCAGCAGCTTGGCTTTAGGCCGGGGGGAGCAGTTCTTC. Translated: CASSLALGRGEQFF.

There are many counts of this clonotype. The chain recombines TRBV28 with TRBJ2-2; D is unclear. V shed 6 bases and J shed 0 bases, with 8 bases lying between them. The CDR3 runs 14 residues. The V gene's germline CDR1 is MDHEN and CDR2 SYDVKM. CDR3 protein: CASRITANTGELFF. CDR3 DNA sequence: TGTGCCAGCAGGATAACAGCGAACACCGGGGAGCTGTTTTTT.